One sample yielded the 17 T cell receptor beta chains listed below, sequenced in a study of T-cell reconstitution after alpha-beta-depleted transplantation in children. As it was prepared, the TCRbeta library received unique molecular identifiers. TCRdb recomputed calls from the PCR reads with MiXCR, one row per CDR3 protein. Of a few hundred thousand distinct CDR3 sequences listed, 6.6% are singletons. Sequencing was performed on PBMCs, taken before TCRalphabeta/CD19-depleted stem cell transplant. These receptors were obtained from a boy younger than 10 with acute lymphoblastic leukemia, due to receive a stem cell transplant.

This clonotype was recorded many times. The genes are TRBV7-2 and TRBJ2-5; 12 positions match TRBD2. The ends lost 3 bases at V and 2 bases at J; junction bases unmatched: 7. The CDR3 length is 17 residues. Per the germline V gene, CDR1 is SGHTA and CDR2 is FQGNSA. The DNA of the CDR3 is TGTGCCAGCAGCTTTCCCGGGGGGACTAGCGGGCAAGAGACCCAGTACTTC. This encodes CASSFPGGTSGQETQYF.

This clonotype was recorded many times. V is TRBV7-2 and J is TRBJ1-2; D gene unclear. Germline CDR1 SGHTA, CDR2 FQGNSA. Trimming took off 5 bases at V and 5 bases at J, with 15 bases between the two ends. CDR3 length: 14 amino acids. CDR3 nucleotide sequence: TGTGCCAGCAGCCCCCGTTCGGGGTTGTATGGCTACACCTTC. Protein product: CASSPRSGLYGYTF.

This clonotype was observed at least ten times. CDR3 sequence (DNA): TGTGCCAGCAGCTTGACTAGCTCCTACGAGCAGTACTTC. Protein sequence: CASSLTSSYEQYF. V and J are TRBV7-2 and TRBJ2-7, with TRBD2 as a possible D gene (6 bases). The germline V and J ends were trimmed by 3 bases and 0 bases, with 6 bases remaining between them. The CDR3 runs 13 residues. In germline, CDR1 is SGHTA, CDR2 FQGNSA.

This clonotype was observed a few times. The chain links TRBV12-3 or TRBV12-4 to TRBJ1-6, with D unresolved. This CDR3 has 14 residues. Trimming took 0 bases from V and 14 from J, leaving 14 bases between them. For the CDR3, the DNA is TGTGCCAGCAGTTTAGCGATCACAGCCCCAGCCCTCCACTTT. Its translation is CASSLAITAPALHF.

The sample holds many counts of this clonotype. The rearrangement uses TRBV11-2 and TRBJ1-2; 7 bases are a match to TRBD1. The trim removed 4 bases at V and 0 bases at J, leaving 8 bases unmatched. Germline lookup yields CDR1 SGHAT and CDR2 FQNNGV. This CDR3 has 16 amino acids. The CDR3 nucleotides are TGTGCCAGCAGCTCACCACCGGGACAGCCTAACTATGGCTACACCTTC. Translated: CASSSPPGQPNYGYTF.

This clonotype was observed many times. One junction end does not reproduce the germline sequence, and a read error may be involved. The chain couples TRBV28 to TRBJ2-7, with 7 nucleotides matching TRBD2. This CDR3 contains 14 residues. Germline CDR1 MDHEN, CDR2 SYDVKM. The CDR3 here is CASSLFQGGYEQYF. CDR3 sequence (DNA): TGTGCCAGCAGCTTATTCCAGGGAGGGTACGAGCAGTACTTC.

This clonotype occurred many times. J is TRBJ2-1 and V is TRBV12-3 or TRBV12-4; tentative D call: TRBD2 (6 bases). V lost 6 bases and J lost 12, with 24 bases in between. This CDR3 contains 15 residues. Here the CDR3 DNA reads TGTGCCAGCAGACCCCTTTCGGGACTCCACCCTAGGCAGTTCTTC. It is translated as CASRPLSGLHPRQFF.

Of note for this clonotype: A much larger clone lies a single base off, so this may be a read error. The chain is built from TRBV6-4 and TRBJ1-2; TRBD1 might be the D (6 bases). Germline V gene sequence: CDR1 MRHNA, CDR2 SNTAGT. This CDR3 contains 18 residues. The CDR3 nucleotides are TGTACCAGCAGCTCAAGTTCGCGCGCGAACAGGGTTAACTATGGCTACACCTTC. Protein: CTSSSSSRANRVNYGYTF.

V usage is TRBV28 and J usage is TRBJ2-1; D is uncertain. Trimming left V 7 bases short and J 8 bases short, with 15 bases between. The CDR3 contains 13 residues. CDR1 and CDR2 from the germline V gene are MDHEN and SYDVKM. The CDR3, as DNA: TGTGCCAGCAATCGCCCCTATGGGGATGAGCAGTTCTTC. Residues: CASNRPYGDEQFF.

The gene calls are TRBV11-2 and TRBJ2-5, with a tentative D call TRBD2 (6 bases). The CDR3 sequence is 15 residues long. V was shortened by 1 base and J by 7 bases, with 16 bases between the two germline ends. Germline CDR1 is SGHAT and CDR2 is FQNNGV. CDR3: CASSLGVSGSGTQYF. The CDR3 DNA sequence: TGTGCCAGCAGCTTAGGGGTTAGCGGTTCGGGGACCCAGTACTTC.

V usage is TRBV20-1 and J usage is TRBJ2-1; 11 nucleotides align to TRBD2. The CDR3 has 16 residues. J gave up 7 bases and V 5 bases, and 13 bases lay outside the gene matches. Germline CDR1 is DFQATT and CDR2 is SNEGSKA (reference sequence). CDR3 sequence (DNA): TGCAGTGCTTACTATTTAGCGGGGGGGCTCCGGAATGAGCAGTTCTTC. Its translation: CSAYYLAGGLRNEQFF.

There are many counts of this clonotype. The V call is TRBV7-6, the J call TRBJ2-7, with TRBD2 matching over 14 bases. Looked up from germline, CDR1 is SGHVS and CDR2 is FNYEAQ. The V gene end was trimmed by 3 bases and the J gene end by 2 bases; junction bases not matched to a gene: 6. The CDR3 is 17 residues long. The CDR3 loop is CASSLFGGLAGAYEQYF. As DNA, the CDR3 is TGTGCCAGCAGCTTGTTCGGGGGACTAGCGGGGGCCTACGAGCAGTACTTC.

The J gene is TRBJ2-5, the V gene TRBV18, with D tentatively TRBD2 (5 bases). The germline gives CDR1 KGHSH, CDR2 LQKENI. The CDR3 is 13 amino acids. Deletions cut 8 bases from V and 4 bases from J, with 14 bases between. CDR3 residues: CASADGAGETQYF. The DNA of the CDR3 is TGTGCCAGCGCCGATGGTGCGGGAGAGACCCAGTACTTC.

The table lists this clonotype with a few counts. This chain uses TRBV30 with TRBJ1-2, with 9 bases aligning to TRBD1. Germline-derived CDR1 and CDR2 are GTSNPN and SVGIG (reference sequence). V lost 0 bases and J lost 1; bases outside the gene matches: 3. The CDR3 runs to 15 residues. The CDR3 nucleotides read TGTGCCTGGAGTGTACCGGGACAGGGTAACTATGGCTACACCTTC. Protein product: CAWSVPGQGNYGYTF. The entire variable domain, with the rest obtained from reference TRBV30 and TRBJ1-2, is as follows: SQTIHQWPATLVQPVGSPLSLECTVEGTSNPNLYWYRQAAGRGLQLLFYSVGIGQISSEVPQNLSASRPQDRQFILSSKKLLLSDSGFYLCAWSVPGQGNYGYTFGSGTRLTVV.

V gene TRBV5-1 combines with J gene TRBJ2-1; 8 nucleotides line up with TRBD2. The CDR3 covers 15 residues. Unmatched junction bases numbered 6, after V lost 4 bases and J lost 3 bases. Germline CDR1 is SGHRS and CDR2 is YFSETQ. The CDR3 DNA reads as TGCGCCAGCAGCCCTTCTAGCGGGCACTACAATGAGCAGTTCTTC. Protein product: CASSPSSGHYNEQFF.

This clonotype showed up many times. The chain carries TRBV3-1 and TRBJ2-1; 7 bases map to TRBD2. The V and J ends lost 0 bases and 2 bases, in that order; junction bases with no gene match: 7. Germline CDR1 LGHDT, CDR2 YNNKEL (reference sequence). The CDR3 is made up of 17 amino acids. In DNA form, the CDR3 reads TGTGCCAGCAGCCAAGACGTCGGAGCGGGGACCTACAATGAGCAGTTCTTC. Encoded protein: CASSQDVGAGTYNEQFF.

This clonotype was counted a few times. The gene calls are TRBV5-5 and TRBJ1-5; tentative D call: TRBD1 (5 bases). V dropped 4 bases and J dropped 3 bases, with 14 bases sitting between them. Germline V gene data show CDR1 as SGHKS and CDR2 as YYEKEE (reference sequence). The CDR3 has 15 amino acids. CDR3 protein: CASSLSAGPNQPQHF. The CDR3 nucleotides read TGTGCCAGCAGCCTTTCCGCAGGGCCCAATCAGCCCCAGCATTTT.